The clone carrying this T cell receptor (beta chain) was seen repeatedly, ten times or more. The antigen is undetermined. The sample originates from a study of T cell repertoires in cytomegalovirus infection. MiXCR, applied by TCRdb to the reads, yields one record per CDR3 protein. The sample shows 750,000 to 950,000 distinct CDR3 sequences, 29% of them seen only once. CDR1 and CDR2 (germline): SEHNR, FQNEAQ (reference sequence). The trim removed 1 base at V and 5 bases at J, leaving 4 bases unmatched. The CDR3 sequence is 16 residues long. Source: cultured CD8+ T cells from PBMCs, taken from culture after CMV antigen stimulation. The rearrangement links TRBV7-9 to TRBJ1-5, with 11 bases identical to TRBD1. This sequence was found in a human donor in good health (CMV status not recorded). Some clones in this sample may be carry-over from other donors' samples. CDR3: CASSLGGTGGDQPQHF. The CDR3 DNA reads TGTGCCAGCAGCTTAGGTGGGACAGGGGGGGATCAGCCCCAGCATTTT.